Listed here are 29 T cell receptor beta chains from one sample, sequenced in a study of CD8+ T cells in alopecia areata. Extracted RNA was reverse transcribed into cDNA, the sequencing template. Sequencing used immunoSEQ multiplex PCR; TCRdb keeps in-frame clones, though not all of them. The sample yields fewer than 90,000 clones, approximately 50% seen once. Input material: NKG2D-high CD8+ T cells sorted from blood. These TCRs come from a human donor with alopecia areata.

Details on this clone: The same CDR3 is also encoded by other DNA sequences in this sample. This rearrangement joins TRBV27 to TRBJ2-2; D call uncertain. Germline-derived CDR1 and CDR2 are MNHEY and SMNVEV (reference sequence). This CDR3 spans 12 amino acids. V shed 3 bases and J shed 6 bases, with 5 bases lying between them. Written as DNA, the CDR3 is TGTGCCAGCAGTTTCAGAGCCGGGGAGCTGTTTTTT. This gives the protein CASSFRAGELFF.

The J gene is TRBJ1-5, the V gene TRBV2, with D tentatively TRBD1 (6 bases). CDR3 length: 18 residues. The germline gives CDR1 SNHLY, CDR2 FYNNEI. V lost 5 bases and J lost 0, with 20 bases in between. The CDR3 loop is CASSILLLLGASNQPQHF. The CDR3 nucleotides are TGTGCCAGCAGTATTCTCCTCCTACTGGGGGCTAGCAATCAGCCCCAGCATTTT.

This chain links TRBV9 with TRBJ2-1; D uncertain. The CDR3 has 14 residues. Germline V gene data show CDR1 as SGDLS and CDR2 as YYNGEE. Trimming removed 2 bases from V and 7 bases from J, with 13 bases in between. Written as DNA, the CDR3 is TGTGCCAGCAGCGTGTCAAGGGAACGTAATGAGCAGTTCTTC. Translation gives CASSVSRERNEQFF. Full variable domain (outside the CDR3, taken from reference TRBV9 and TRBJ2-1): DSGVTQTPKHLITATGQRVTLRCSPRSGDLSVYWYQQSLDQGLQFLIQYYNGEERAKGNILERFSAQQFPDLHSELNLSSLELGDSALYFCASSVSRERNEQFFGPGTRLTVL.

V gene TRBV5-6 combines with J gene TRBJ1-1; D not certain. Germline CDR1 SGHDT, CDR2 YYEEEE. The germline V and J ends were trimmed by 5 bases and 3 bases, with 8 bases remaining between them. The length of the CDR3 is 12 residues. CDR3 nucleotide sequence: TGTGCCAGCAGTGGAATCGACACTGAAGCTTTCTTT. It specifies CASSGIDTEAFF.

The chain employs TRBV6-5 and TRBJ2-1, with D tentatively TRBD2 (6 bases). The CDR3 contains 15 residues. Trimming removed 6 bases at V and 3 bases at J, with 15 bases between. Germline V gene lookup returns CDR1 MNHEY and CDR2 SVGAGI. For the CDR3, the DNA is TGTGCCAGCAGCCCGACGGGGGAGCACTACAATGAGCAGTTCTTC. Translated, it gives CASSPTGEHYNEQFF.

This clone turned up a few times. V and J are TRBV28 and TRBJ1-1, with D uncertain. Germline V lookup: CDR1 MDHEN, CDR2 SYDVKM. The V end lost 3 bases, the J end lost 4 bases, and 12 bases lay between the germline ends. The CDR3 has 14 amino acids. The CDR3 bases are TGTGCCAGCAGTTTTCGGCCCGGGAGCACTGAAGCTTTCTTT. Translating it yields CASSFRPGSTEAFF.

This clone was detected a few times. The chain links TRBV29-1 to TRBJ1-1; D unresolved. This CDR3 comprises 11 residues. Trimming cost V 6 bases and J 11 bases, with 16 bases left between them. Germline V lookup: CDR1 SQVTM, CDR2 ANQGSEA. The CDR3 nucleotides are TGCAGCGTACACCTGGAGTCCCGGGCTTTCTTT. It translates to CSVHLESRAFF. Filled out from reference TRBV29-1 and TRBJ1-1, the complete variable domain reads SAVISQKPSRDICQRGTSLTIQCQVDSQVTMMFWYRQQPGQSLTLIATANQGSEATYESGFVIDKFPISRPNLTFSTLTVSNMSPEDSSIYLCSVHLESRAFFGQGTRLTVV.

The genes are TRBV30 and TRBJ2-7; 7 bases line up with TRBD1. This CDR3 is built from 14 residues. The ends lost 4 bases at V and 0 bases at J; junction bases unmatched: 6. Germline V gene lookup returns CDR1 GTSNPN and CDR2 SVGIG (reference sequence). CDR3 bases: TGTGCCTGGACCCCGACAGGGAGCTCCTACGAGCAGTACTTC. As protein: CAWTPTGSSYEQYF.

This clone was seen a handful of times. CDR3 nucleotide sequence: TGTGCCACCATAGGAATGGGACTAGCAATTACCGGGGAGCTGTTTTTT. This codes for CATIGMGLAITGELFF. The rearrangement links TRBV28 to TRBJ2-2; 9 bases line up with TRBD2. This CDR3 comprises 16 residues. J gave up 5 bases and V 10 bases, and 14 bases lay outside the gene matches. Germline V lookup: CDR1 MDHEN, CDR2 SYDVKM.

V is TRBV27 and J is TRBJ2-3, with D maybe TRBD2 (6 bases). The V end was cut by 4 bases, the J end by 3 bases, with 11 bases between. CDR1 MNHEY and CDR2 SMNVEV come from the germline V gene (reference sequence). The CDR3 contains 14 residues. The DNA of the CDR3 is TGTGCCAGCAGTTGGAGGGCGGGTACAGATACGCAGTATTTT. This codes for CASSWRAGTDTQYF.

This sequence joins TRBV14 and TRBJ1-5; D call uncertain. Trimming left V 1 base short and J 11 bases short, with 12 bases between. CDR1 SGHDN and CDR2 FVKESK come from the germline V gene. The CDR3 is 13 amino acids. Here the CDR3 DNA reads TGTGCCAGCAGCCAAGTTGGTTTACCGTCCCAGCATTTT. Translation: CASSQVGLPSQHF.

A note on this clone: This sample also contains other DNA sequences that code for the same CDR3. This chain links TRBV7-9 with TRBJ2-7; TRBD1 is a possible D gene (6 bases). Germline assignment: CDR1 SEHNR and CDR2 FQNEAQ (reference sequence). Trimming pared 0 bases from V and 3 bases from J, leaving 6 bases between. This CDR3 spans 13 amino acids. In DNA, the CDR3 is TGTGCCAGCAGCTTAGCGGGACACTACGAGCAGTACTTC. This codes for CASSLAGHYEQYF.

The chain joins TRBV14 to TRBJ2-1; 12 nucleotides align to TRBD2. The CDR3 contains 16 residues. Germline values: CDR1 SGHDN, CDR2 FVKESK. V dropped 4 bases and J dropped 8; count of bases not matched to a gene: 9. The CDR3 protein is CASSPLAGGREDEQFF. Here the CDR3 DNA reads TGTGCCAGCAGCCCCCTAGCGGGAGGGCGGGAGGATGAGCAGTTCTTC.

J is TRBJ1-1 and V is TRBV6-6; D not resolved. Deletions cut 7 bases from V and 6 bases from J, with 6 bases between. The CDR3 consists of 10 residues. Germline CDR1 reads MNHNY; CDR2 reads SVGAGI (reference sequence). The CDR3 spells CASIEAEAFF. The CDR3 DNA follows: TGTGCCAGCATTGAGGCTGAAGCTTTCTTT.

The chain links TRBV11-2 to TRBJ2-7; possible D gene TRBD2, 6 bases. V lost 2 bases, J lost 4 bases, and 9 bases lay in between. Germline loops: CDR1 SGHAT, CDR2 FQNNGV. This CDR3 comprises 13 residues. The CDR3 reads CASSLRGLYEQYF. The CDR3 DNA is TGTGCCAGCAGCTTAAGGGGACTTTACGAGCAGTACTTC.

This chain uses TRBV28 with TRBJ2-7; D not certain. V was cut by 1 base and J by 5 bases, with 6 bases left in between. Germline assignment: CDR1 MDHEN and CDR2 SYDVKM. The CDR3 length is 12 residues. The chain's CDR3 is CASSLLQNEQYF. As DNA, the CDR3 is TGTGCCAGCAGTTTATTACAGAACGAGCAGTACTTC.

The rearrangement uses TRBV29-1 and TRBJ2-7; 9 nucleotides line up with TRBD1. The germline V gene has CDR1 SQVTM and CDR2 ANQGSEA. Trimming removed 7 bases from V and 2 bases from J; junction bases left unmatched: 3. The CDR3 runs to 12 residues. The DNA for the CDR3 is TGCAGCGGGGACAGGGAGCCCTACGAGCAGTACTTC. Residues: CSGDREPYEQYF.

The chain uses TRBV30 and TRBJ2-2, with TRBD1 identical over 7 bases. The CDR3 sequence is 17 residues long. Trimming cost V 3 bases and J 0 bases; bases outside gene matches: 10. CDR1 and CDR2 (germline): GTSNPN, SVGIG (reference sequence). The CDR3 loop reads CAWSDRWGQTNTGELFF. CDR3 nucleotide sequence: TGTGCCTGGAGCGATCGATGGGGACAGACGAACACCGGGGAGCTGTTTTTT.

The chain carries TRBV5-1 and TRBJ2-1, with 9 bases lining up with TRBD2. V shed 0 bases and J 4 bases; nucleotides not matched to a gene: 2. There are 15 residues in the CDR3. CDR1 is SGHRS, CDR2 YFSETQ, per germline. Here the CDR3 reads CASSLGTSDYNEQFF. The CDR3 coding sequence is TGCGCCAGCAGCTTGGGGACTAGCGATTACAATGAGCAGTTCTTC.

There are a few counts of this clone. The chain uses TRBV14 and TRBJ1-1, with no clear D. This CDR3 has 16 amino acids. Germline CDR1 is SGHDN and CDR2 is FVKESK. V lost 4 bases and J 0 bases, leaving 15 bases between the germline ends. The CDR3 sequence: CASSRAQWAMNTEAFF. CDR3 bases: TGTGCCAGCAGCCGGGCTCAGTGGGCTATGAACACTGAAGCTTTCTTT.

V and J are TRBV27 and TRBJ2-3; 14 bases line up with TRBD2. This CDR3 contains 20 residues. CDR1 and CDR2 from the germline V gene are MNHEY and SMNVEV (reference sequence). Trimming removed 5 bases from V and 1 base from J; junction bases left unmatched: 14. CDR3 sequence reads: CASSGGTSGRNQLGTDTQYF. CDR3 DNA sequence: TGTGCCAGCAGTGGGGGGACTAGCGGGAGAAATCAATTGGGCACAGATACGCAGTATTTT.

CDR3 in amino acids: CASSLGQIQFF. The CDR3 DNA follows: TGTGCCAGCAGCTTGGGGCAGATACAGTTCTTC. The rearrangement uses TRBV5-6 and TRBJ2-1; D gene ambiguous. Trimming cost V 0 bases and J 13 bases, with 8 bases left between them. CDR1 is SGHDT, CDR2 YYEEEE, per germline. The CDR3 runs to 11 residues.

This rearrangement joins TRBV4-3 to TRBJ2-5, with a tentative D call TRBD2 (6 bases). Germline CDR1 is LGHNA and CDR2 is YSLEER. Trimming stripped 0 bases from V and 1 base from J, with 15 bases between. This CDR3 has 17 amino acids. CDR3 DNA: TGCGCCAGCAGCCAAGATCCCGGGCCGCGGGGCCAAGAGACCCAGTACTTC. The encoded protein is CASSQDPGPRGQETQYF.

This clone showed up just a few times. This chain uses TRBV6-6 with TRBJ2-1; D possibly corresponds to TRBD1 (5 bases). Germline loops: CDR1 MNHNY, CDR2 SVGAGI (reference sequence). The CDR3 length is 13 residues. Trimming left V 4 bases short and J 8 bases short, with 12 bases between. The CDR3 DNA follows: TGTGCCAGCAGTTCCCAGGGATTTCATGAGCAGTTCTTC. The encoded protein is CASSSQGFHEQFF.

CDR3 amino acids: CASSLGGSTDTQYF. As DNA, the CDR3 is TGTGCCAGCAGTTTAGGCGGTAGCACAGATACGCAGTATTTT. V gene TRBV28 combines with J gene TRBJ2-3; unclear D gene. Trimming pared 2 bases from V and 0 bases from J, leaving 6 bases between. Per germline, CDR1 MDHEN and CDR2 SYDVKM. The CDR3 has 14 residues.

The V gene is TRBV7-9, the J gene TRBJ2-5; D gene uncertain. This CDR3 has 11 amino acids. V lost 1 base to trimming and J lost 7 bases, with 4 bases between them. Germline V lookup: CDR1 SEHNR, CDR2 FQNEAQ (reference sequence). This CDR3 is CASSLVGTQYF. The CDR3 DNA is TGTGCCAGCAGCTTAGTTGGGACCCAGTACTTC.

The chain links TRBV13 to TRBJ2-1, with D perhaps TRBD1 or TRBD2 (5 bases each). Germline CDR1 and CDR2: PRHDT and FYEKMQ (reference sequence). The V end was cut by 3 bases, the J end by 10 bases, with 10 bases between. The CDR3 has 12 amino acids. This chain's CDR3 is CASSFVGDEQFF. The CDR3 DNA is TGTGCCAGCAGCTTCGTAGGGGACGAGCAGTTCTTC. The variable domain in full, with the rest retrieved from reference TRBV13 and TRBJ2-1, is AAGVIQSPRHLIKEKRETATLKCYPIPRHDTVYWYQQGPGQDPQFLISFYEKMQSDKGSIPDRFSAQQFSDYHSELNMSSLELGDSALYFCASSFVGDEQFFGPGTRLTVL.

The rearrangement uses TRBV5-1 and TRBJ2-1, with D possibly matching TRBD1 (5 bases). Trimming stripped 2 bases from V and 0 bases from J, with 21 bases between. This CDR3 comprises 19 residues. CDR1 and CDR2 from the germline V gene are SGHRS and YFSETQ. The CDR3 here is CASSFLPGSGRNSYNEQFF. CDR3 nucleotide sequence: TGCGCCAGCAGCTTTTTGCCAGGGTCAGGCAGAAACTCCTACAATGAGCAGTTCTTC.

CDR3 coding DNA: TGTGCCTGTCTTCTAGGGGTCCTACAAGAGACCCAGTACTTC. This gives the protein CACLLGVLQETQYF. The rearrangement links TRBV30 to TRBJ2-5; possible D gene TRBD1, 5 bases. The germline CDR1 and CDR2 sequences are GTSNPN and SVGIG (reference sequence). The CDR3 loop spans 14 amino acids. V shed 6 bases and J shed 2 bases, with 16 bases lying between them.